The 18 T cell receptor beta chains in this list originate from one sample, sequenced in a study of blood T cell repertoires in COVID-19. Only in-frame clones appear in the TCRdb table, and some are missing; sequencing was by immunoSEQ multiplex PCR. The table shows roughly 260,000 clones, with 87% occurring only once. The sequenced material came from peripheral blood. These receptors all stem from a woman between 50 and 59 years old with acute or convalescent COVID-19.

The chain uses TRBV27 and TRBJ1-2, with D unresolved. Germline loops: CDR1 MNHEY, CDR2 SMNVEV (reference sequence). V lost 2 bases to trimming and J lost 6 bases, with 10 bases between them. This CDR3 has 13 residues. CDR3 in amino acids: CASSLREAHGYTF. CDR3 nucleotide sequence: TGTGCCAGCAGTTTACGGGAGGCGCATGGCTACACCTTC.

This clone appeared once. The CDR3 is CAISGTGSGNTIYF. The CDR3 DNA sequence: TGTGCCATATCCGGGACAGGGTCTGGAAACACCATATATTTT. The rearrangement links TRBV19 to TRBJ1-3; 9 bases match TRBD1. This CDR3 has 14 residues. Germline trimming cut 10 bases from V and 1 base from J; bases unmatched to any gene: 5. Looked up from germline, CDR1 is LNHDA and CDR2 is SQIVND (reference sequence).

The CDR3 spells CAISESGRGLDQETQYF. The DNA for the CDR3 is TGTGCCATCAGTGAGTCCGGTAGGGGTTTGGACCAAGAGACCCAGTACTTC. V gene TRBV10-3 combines with J gene TRBJ2-5; D might be TRBD1 (5 bases). Deletions cut 0 bases from V and 0 bases from J, with 14 bases between. The CDR3 consists of 17 residues. Germline V gene lookup returns CDR1 ENHRY and CDR2 SYGVKD.

V and J are TRBV27 and TRBJ1-5; D remains ambiguous. The CDR3 spans 12 residues. V was pared by 7 bases and J by 2 bases, with 6 bases between. Germline loops: CDR1 MNHEY, CDR2 SMNVEV (reference sequence). The CDR3 bases are TGTGCCAGCAAAGAGGGCAATCAGCCCCAGCATTTT. It yields the protein CASKEGNQPQHF.

The V gene is TRBV27, the J gene TRBJ1-5, with 8 bases aligning to TRBD1. J lost 1 base, V lost 8 bases, and 7 bases had no gene match. CDR3 size: 15 residues. Per the germline V gene, CDR1 is MNHEY and CDR2 is SMNVEV (reference sequence). CDR3 nucleotides: TGTGCCAGCTCGACAGGGGCGGGGAGCAATCAGCCCCAGCATTTT. This codes for CASSTGAGSNQPQHF.

The J gene is TRBJ2-1, the V gene TRBV30; D remains unclear. Germline lookup yields CDR1 GTSNPN and CDR2 SVGIG (reference sequence). CDR3 size: 12 residues. Trimming cost V 4 bases and J 3 bases, with 7 bases left between them. The chain's CDR3 is CAWTRDYNEQFF. The CDR3 region has the DNA TGTGCCTGGACGAGAGACTACAATGAGCAGTTCTTC.

This clone showed up just once. This chain links TRBV6-2 or TRBV6-3 with TRBJ2-3; 7 bases line up with TRBD1. Germline CDR1 MNHEY, CDR2 SVGEGT. This CDR3 contains 15 residues. Trimming took 4 bases from V and 0 from J; bases not matched to a gene: 4. Here the CDR3 DNA reads TGTGCCAGCAGTTCGGGACAGTTTAGCACAGATACGCAGTATTTT. It encodes CASSSGQFSTDTQYF.

The rearrangement uses TRBV5-1 and TRBJ1-1; the match to TRBD1 covers 9 bases. Germline lookup yields CDR1 SGHRS and CDR2 YFSETQ. The CDR3 runs to 14 residues. V lost 4 bases and J lost 4; bases outside the gene matches: 5. The CDR3 DNA sequence: TGCGCCAGCAGCGCCACAGGGGGCCGCACTGAAGCTTTCTTT. As protein: CASSATGGRTEAFF.

The chain couples TRBV6-2 or TRBV6-3 to TRBJ2-7, with a possible D match to TRBD1 (5 bases). V was pared by 5 bases and J by 2 bases, with 13 bases between. Germline loops: CDR1 MNHEY, CDR2 SVGEGT. The CDR3 runs 14 residues. The CDR3 region is CASSPRWTTYEQYF. In nucleotides, the CDR3 is TGTGCCAGCAGTCCCCGGTGGACAACCTACGAGCAGTACTTC.

The chain employs TRBV27 and TRBJ1-2; weak D call: TRBD1 (5 bases). CDR3 length equals 13 residues. Germline V gene data show CDR1 as MNHEY and CDR2 as SMNVEV (reference sequence). The V and J ends lost 3 bases and 4 bases respectively, with 9 bases between them. CDR3 DNA sequence: TGTGCCAGCAGTTTCAGGGCCCCCTATGGCTACACCTTC. Protein sequence: CASSFRAPYGYTF.

The gene calls are TRBV15 and TRBJ1-1; 7 bases are a match to TRBD1. This CDR3 comprises 17 residues. Germline V CDR1 and CDR2: LNHNV, YYDKDF (reference sequence). Trimming at V came to 4 bases and at J to 0 bases, leaving 11 bases not matched to a gene. This CDR3 reads CATSTPSKQGVNTEAFF. The CDR3 DNA reads TGTGCCACCAGCACACCTTCGAAGCAGGGGGTGAACACTGAAGCTTTCTTT.

V gene TRBV7-6 combines with J gene TRBJ2-1; weak D call: TRBD2 (7 bases). The length of the CDR3 is 16 residues. Trimming cost V 1 base and J 2 bases, with 12 bases left between them. Per the germline V gene, CDR1 is SGHVS and CDR2 is FNYEAQ. The CDR3 spells CASSLGWGGTYNEQFF. The CDR3 coding sequence is TGTGCCAGCAGCTTAGGTTGGGGGGGCACCTACAATGAGCAGTTCTTC. The variable domain in full, with the rest retrieved from reference TRBV7-6 and TRBJ2-1, is GAGVSQSPRYKVTKRGQDVALRCDPISGHVSLYWYRQALGQGPEFLTYFNYEAQQDKSGLPNDRFSAERPEGSISTLTIQRTEQRDSAMYRCASSLGWGGTYNEQFFGPGTRLTVL.

J is TRBJ2-1 and V is TRBV18; the match to TRBD2 covers 7 bases. V dropped 5 bases and J dropped 4; count of bases not matched to a gene: 17. The CDR3 totals 18 residues. From germline, CDR1 is KGHSH and CDR2 LQKENI. The CDR3 reads CASSSSAPSSGTYNEQFF. The CDR3, as DNA: TGTGCCAGCTCATCCAGCGCACCTTCGAGCGGGACGTACAATGAGCAGTTCTTC.

The V and J genes are TRBV19 and TRBJ1-2; D is uncertain. CDR1 and CDR2 from the germline V gene are LNHDA and SQIVND (reference sequence). Trimming removed 8 bases at V and 5 bases at J, with 15 bases between. This CDR3 has 13 amino acids. CDR3: CASGLAGTYGYTF. DNA for the CDR3: TGTGCCAGTGGTCTGGCGGGAACGTATGGCTACACCTTC.

The chain is built from TRBV6-5 and TRBJ1-1; 8 bases map to TRBD1. The length of the CDR3 is 14 residues. The germline gives CDR1 MNHEY, CDR2 SVGAGI. J was trimmed by 1 base and V by 5 bases; bases with no gene match: 3. CDR3 nucleotides: TGTGCCAGCAGTAGGGACAGGTGGAACACTGAAGCTTTCTTT. This codes for CASSRDRWNTEAFF.

As concerns this clone: One junction end disagrees with the germline gene, perhaps due to a read error. V and J are TRBV28 and TRBJ2-7; 9 nucleotides align to TRBD1. Germline CDR1 and CDR2: MDHEN and SYDVKM. CDR3 length equals 11 residues. The CDR3 DNA reads TGTGCCAGCAGAAGGGACAGGGAAATCGCATTC. It translates to CASRRDREIAF.

The chain carries TRBV9 and TRBJ1-1, with unresolved D. This CDR3 has 15 amino acids. Looked up from germline, CDR1 is SGDLS and CDR2 is YYNGEE. V was shortened by 0 bases and J by 4 bases, with 13 bases between the two germline ends. The CDR3 DNA reads as TGTGCCAGCAGCGTAGACCCTTCCCGGGGCACTGAAGCTTTCTTT. Protein product: CASSVDPSRGTEAFF.

Written as DNA, the CDR3 is TGCGCCAGCAGCAGAAGGGGGTCCAACACTGAAGCTTTCTTT. Translated, it gives CASSRRGSNTEAFF. This chain uses TRBV5-1 with TRBJ1-1; tentative D call: TRBD1 (6 bases). Germline assignment: CDR1 SGHRS and CDR2 YFSETQ. CDR3 length equals 14 residues. The V and J ends lost 4 bases and 2 bases respectively, with 12 bases between them.